This TCR beta chain was observed in a study of OX40 agonist ivuxolimab in advanced cancers. As for the study in general: All patients had ivuxolimab intravenously every 2 weeks at 0.01 to 10 mg/kg. Whole-study results and caveats: CD8+ T cells showed, on average, more clonal expansion than CD4+ cells.

Comment on this clone: The antigen remains undetermined.

The protocol was immunoSEQ multiplex PCR, while the TCRdb copy is restricted to in-frame clones and leaves out a portion. The sample lists 25,000 to 35,000 clones; more than 65% were seen once. The sequence was collected from an adult with an advanced solid tumor such as melanoma, head and neck, liver or kidney cancer. Sequencing was performed on CD4+ or CD8+ T cells sorted from blood, taken in a trial of the OX40 agonist ivuxolimab.

The CDR3 reads CASSDPGQGSYGYTF. In DNA form, the CDR3 reads TGTGCCAGCAGTGACCCGGGACAGGGATCTTATGGCTACACCTTC. V gene TRBV27 combines with J gene TRBJ1-2; TRBD1 agrees at 9 bases. There are 15 residues in the CDR3. CDR1 MNHEY and CDR2 SMNVEV come from the germline V gene (reference sequence). After removal of 5 bases from V and 5 bases from J, the junction contained 9 bases not matched to a gene.